This TCR beta chain derives from a study of blood T cell repertoires in COVID-19. Study-level information: Nucleic acid was either cDNA or gDNA, and it came from T cells, B-cell-depleted T cells, or PBMCs.

In the study's own analysis: Reference gene primer amplification gave nucleated cell count estimates. Using immunoSEQ multiplex PCR, the repertoire was profiled, and TCRdb retains in-frame clones only, with some absent. The V and J calls and clone size come from that table; D and trimming were worked out from the DNA. This table has under 200,000 clones, around nine tenths appearing once. Trimming took 5 bases from V and 13 from J, leaving 18 bases between them. The CDR3 covers 12 residues. Germline CDR1 reads LNHDA; CDR2 reads SQIVND (reference sequence). This clonotype was obtained from a man aged 55 to 70 with COVID-19, enrolled during active disease. The chain links TRBV19 to TRBJ2-7, with a tentative D call TRBD1 (6 bases). Sequenced material: peripheral blood. The CDR3, as DNA: TGTGCCAGTAGTTACGACAGGACCCTTTTTTACTTC. Its translation is CASSYDRTLFYF.